The 10 T cell receptor beta chains below come from one sample, sequenced in a study of control samples from healthy donors and cancer patients (TCRdb year 2020). Library preparation used the immunoSEQ multiplex PCR assay. TCRdb retrieved this table from immuneACCESS and kept in-frame rearrangements only. Not all clones are present; in checked studies, unresolved V genes account for under half, and no reason is known for the remainder. The table for this sample lists about 190,000 clones; over 80% of them were counted only once. Together, the top ten hold around 1.9% of the sample. Source material: blood. Receptor source: a man aged 25 to 45 in good health.

About this clone itself: The same CDR3 also results from other DNA sequences found in this sample. The rearrangement joins TRBV18 to TRBJ2-1; the D gene could be TRBD1 or TRBD2 (5 bases each). CDR3 length: 17 amino acids. Germline V gene sequence: CDR1 KGHSH, CDR2 LQKENI. Trimming took off 3 bases at V and 0 bases at J, with 15 bases between the two ends. CDR3 bases: TGTGCCAGCTCACCGGGTGGGGGTCCAAGCTCCTACAATGAGCAGTTCTTC. This gives the protein CASSPGGGPSSYNEQFF.

V and J are TRBV9 and TRBJ1-6; D perhaps matches TRBD1 (5 bases). Germline V lookup: CDR1 SGDLS, CDR2 YYNGEE. With 4 bases removed from V and 7 bases from J, the gap between germline ends came to 18 bases. The CDR3 has 16 amino acids. In DNA form, the CDR3 reads TGTGCCAGCAGCCCCGAAGCGGCAGGGTGGAATTCACCCCTCCACTTT. It encodes CASSPEAAGWNSPLHF.

This chain links TRBV11-2 with TRBJ1-2, with D possibly TRBD1 on 6 matching bases. The CDR3 contains 14 residues. With 5 bases removed from V and 1 base from J, the gap between germline ends came to 11 bases. The germline gives CDR1 SGHAT, CDR2 FQNNGV. The CDR3 DNA reads TGTGCCAGCAGCGGAGAAGGGGGTAACTATGGCTACACCTTC. Translated, it gives CASSGEGGNYGYTF.

The chain recombines TRBV2 with TRBJ2-3; 8 bases line up with TRBD1. The CDR3 covers 15 residues. V trimming: 4 bases; J trimming: 0 bases; junction bases outside the gene matches: 3. CDR1 SNHLY and CDR2 FYNNEI come from the germline V gene. The CDR3 coding sequence is TGTGCCAGCAGTGGGGGACAGGCAAGCACAGATACGCAGTATTTT. Its protein is CASSGGQASTDTQYF.

The CDR3 DNA sequence: TGCGCCAGCAGTGAGTCGGATTACGCGGGGGCAGTGGATACGCAGTATTTT. This gives the protein CASSESDYAGAVDTQYF. This chain links TRBV10-1 with TRBJ2-3, with D possibly matching TRBD2 (7 bases). The V gene's germline CDR1 is WNHNN and CDR2 SYGVQD (reference sequence). CDR3 length: 17 residues. V was cut by 0 bases and J by 6 bases, with 19 bases left in between.

The V gene is TRBV6-5, the J gene TRBJ2-2, with 7 bases fitting TRBD1. From germline, CDR1 is MNHEY and CDR2 SVGAGI. J was trimmed by 3 bases and V by 6 bases; bases with no gene match: 4. This CDR3 comprises 14 residues. CDR3 loop: CASRVGTDTGELFF. The CDR3 nucleotides read TGTGCCAGCAGAGTCGGGACAGACACCGGGGAGCTGTTTTTT.

This chain links TRBV4-1 with TRBJ2-3, with TRBD2 identical over 8 bases. From germline, CDR1 is MGHRA and CDR2 YSYEKL. The CDR3 runs to 17 residues. The ends lost 0 bases at V and 2 bases at J; junction bases unmatched: 7. The CDR3 reads CASSQERGVGPTDTQYF. The CDR3 nucleotides read TGCGCCAGCAGCCAAGAGCGGGGGGTAGGGCCCACAGATACGCAGTATTTT.

This clone has a single count. This chain links TRBV7-2 with TRBJ2-1, with unresolved D. V was cut by 4 bases and J by 8 bases, with 15 bases left in between. Germline CDR1 SGHTA, CDR2 FQGNSA. This CDR3 has 14 residues. CDR3 sequence reads: CASSSPPPAYEQFF. DNA of the CDR3: TGTGCCAGCAGCTCGCCCCCGCCAGCCTATGAGCAGTTCTTC.

V usage is TRBV2 and J usage is TRBJ2-2; D not resolved. The CDR3 loop spans 14 amino acids. CDR1 is SNHLY, CDR2 FYNNEI, per germline. Trimming removed 3 bases from V and 2 bases from J, with 7 bases in between. The CDR3 sequence is CASSDQRNTGELFF. CDR3 nucleotides: TGTGCCAGCAGTGACCAGAGAAACACCGGGGAGCTGTTTTTT.

This sequence joins TRBV19 and TRBJ2-6, with no clear D. Germline-derived CDR1 and CDR2 are LNHDA and SQIVND (reference sequence). Trimming left V 4 bases short and J 2 bases short, with 9 bases between. This CDR3 is built from 15 residues. CDR3 region: CASSTQVPGANVLTF. CDR3 nucleotides: TGTGCCAGTAGTACCCAGGTCCCTGGGGCCAACGTCCTGACTTTC. Using reference TRBV19 and TRBJ2-6 for the parts outside the CDR3, the full variable domain is DGGITQSPKYLFRKEGQNVTLSCEQNLNHDAMYWYRQDPGQGLRLIYYSQIVNDFQKGDIAEGYSVSREKKESFPLTVTSAQKNPTAFYLCASSTQVPGANVLTFGAGSRLTVL.